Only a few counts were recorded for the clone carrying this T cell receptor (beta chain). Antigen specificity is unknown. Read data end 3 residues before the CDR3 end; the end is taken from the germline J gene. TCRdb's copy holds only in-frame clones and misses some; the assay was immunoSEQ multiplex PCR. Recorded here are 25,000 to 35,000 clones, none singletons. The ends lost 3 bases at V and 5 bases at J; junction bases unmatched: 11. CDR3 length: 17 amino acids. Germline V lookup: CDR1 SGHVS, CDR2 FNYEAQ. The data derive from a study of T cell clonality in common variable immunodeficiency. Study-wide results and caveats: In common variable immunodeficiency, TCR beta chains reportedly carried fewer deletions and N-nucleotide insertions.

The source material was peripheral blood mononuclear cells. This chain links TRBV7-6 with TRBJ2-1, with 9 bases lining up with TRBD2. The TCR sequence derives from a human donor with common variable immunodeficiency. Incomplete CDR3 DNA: TGTGCCAGCAGCTTCTCTCGGGATGCTAGCGGGGACAATGAG. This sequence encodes CASSFSRDASGDNE. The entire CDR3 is CASSFSRDASGDNEQFF.